This TCR beta chain was documented in a study of T cell responses to AZD1222 COVID-19 vaccine. A word on this clone: Its antigen is not known.

The CDR3 loop spans 14 amino acids. V lost 3 bases to trimming and J lost 5 bases, with 13 bases between them. The germline CDR1 and CDR2 sequences are MGHDK and SYGVNS. Method: immunoSEQ multiplex PCR; TCRdb's copy keeps in-frame clones and lacks some. The sample carries 75,000 to 100,000 clones, around nine tenths recorded once. General study results and limits: Spike-specific TCR repertoires showed rising breadth and depth after two AZD1222 doses.

The clonotype was recovered from an adult in good health. The source material was peripheral blood, sampled on day 0 of AZD1222 vaccination. The J gene is TRBJ2-5, the V gene TRBV25-1; D possibly corresponds to TRBD2 (6 bases). The CDR3 DNA sequence: TGTGCCAGCAGTGACCGGAGGGGTGGGGAGACCCAGTACTTC. Its protein product is CASSDRRGGETQYF.